The clone carrying this T cell receptor beta chain was seen only a few times. Its antigen is not known. The sample comes from a study of radiotherapy plus CTLA-4 blockade in lung cancer. Study findings and constraints: Among reported predictors of response, early blood T cell clone dynamics with interferon-beta performed best. Tumor-origin TCR clones grew in blood after radiotherapy plus ipilimumab.

Those with chemo-refractory metastatic non-small-cell lung cancer were treated with focal radiation combined with CTLA-4 blockade using ipilimumab. TCRdb's table, derived via immunoSEQ multiplex PCR, lists solely in-frame clones and lacks some. The sample carries around 110,000 clones, approximately 80% recorded once. CDR3 length: 15 residues. The V end was cut by 2 bases, the J end by 3 bases, with 13 bases between. CDR1 and CDR2 (germline): LGHNA, YNFKEQ. The sequencing here drew on peripheral blood, taken from a patient treated with radiotherapy plus ipilimumab. The chain has TRBV4-2 and TRBJ1-2; TRBD1 might be the D (6 bases). The clonotype originates from a human donor with non-small cell lung cancer that progressed on radiotherapy plus ipilimumab. Some clones in this sample may be carry-over from other donors' samples. CDR3 region: CASSQPPSGDYGYTF. The CDR3 DNA reads as TGTGCCAGCAGCCAACCCCCTTCAGGGGACTATGGCTACACCTTC.